This TCR beta chain was identified in a study of T cells in Graves' hyperthyroidism and ophthalmopathy. The CDR3 extends over 12 amino acids. Trimming removed 3 bases at V and 15 bases at J, with 15 bases between. Germline V gives CDR1 MNHGY, CDR2 SVAAGI. There were TCR beta CDR3 regions amplified from RNA transcripts. First-round RT-PCR with HTBI primers amplified the TCR CDR3 region. One entry per CDR3 protein, called by TCRdb with MiXCR from the multiplex PCR reads. The repertoire holds 250,000 to 300,000 distinct CDR3 sequences, with roughly 15% as singletons. Material: blood. This clonotype was obtained from a middle-aged woman with Graves' hyperthyroidism. The chain joins TRBV6-9 to TRBJ2-1; D possibly corresponds to TRBD1 (6 bases). The CDR3 loop is CASSYPQGLRFF. Here the CDR3 DNA reads TGTGCCAGCAGTTACCCACAGGGATTACGGTTCTTC.